In its sample, the clone carrying this T cell receptor beta chain was seen many times. Its specificity is unknown. This record comes from a study of T-cell reconstitution after alpha-beta-depleted transplantation in children. The CDR3 is 15 amino acids. V dropped 4 bases and J dropped 8 bases, with 16 bases sitting between them. Germline V gene sequence: CDR1 SGHRS, CDR2 YFSETQ. The authors prepared the TCRbeta library with unique molecular identifiers. TCRdb recomputed calls from the PCR reads with MiXCR, one row per CDR3 protein. The sample contains approximately 490,000 distinct CDR3 sequences, roughly 10% of which appear only once. Study-wide findings and caveats: Reported findings indicate that, about two months after transplant, alpha-beta T cells came from several hundred expanded clones, which were derived from non-depleted graft cells. Recipient T cells and thymic progenitors that survived were the source of the high TCRbeta diversity seen at day 60 in some patients. From newly produced T cells came most of the T-cell counts and diversity one year after transplant.

The J gene is TRBJ1-6, the V gene TRBV5-1; maybe TRBD1 (6 bases). The clonotype comes from a child under 10 years old with inherited bone marrow failure, due to receive a stem cell transplant. Sequenced here: PBMCs, sampled before TCRalphabeta/CD19-depleted stem cell transplant. The CDR3 bases are TGCGCCAGCAGCGCCGCAGGGGTCGGGTATTCACCCCTCCACTTT. Protein sequence: CASSAAGVGYSPLHF.